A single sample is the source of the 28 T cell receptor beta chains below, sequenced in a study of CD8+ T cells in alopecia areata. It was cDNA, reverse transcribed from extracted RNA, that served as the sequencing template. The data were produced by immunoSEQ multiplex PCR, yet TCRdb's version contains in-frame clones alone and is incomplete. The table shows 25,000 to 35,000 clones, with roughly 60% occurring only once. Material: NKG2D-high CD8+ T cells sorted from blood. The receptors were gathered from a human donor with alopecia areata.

The CDR3 protein is CASSFKESTDTQYF. The CDR3 DNA is TGTGCCAGCAGTTTTAAGGAAAGCACAGATACGCAGTATTTT. The chain has TRBV27 and TRBJ2-3, with unresolved D. The CDR3 is 14 residues long. The V gene's germline CDR1 is MNHEY and CDR2 SMNVEV (reference sequence). The V end lost 3 bases, the J end lost 0 bases, and 7 bases lay between the germline ends.

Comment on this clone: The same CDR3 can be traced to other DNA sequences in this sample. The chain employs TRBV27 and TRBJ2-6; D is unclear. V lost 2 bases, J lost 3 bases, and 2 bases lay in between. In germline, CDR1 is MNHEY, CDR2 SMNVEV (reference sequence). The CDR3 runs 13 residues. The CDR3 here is CASSLRGANVLTF. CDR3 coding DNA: TGTGCCAGCAGTTTACGTGGGGCCAACGTCCTGACTTTC.

The CDR3 reads CASTGGAFYNEQFF. The CDR3 DNA is TGTGCCAGCACGGGCGGGGCCTTCTACAATGAGCAGTTCTTC. The genes are TRBV2 and TRBJ2-1, with D possibly being TRBD2 (6 bases). With 7 bases removed from V and 3 bases from J, the gap between germline ends came to 13 bases. Germline V gene data show CDR1 as SNHLY and CDR2 as FYNNEI. This CDR3 comprises 14 residues.

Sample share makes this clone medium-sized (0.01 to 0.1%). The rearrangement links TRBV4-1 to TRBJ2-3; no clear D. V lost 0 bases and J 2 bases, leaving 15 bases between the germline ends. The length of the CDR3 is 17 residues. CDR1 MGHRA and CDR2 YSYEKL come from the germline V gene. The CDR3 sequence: CASSQDTHRSFTDTQYF. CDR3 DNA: TGCGCCAGCAGCCAAGATACTCACCGATCGTTCACAGATACGCAGTATTTT.

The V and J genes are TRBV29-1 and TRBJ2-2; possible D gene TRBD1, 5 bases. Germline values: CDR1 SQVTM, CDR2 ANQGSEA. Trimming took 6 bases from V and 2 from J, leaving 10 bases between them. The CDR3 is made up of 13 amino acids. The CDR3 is CSVLDSNTGELFF. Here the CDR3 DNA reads TGCAGCGTCCTCGACAGCAACACCGGGGAGCTGTTTTTT.

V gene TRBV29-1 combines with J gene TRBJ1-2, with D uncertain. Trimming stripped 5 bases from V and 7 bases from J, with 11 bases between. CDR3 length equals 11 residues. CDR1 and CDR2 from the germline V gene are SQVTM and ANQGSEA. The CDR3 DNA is TGCAGCGTTTTTTCTTCCTTTGGCTACACCTTC. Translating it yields CSVFSSFGYTF.

The DNA for the CDR3 is TGCGCCAGCAGCAAGGGACTAGCGGGTGAGCAGTTCTTC. Protein sequence: CASSKGLAGEQFF. V and J are TRBV4-1 and TRBJ2-1, with TRBD2 matching over 12 bases. J lost 9 bases, V lost 5 bases, and 2 bases had no gene match. The CDR3 covers 13 residues. The germline gives CDR1 MGHRA, CDR2 YSYEKL.

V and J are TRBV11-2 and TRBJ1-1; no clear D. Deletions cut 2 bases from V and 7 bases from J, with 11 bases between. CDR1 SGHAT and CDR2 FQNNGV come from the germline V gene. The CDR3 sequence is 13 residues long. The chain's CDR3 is CASSLWRGGEAFF. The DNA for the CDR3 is TGTGCCAGCAGCTTATGGCGAGGTGGTGAAGCTTTCTTT.

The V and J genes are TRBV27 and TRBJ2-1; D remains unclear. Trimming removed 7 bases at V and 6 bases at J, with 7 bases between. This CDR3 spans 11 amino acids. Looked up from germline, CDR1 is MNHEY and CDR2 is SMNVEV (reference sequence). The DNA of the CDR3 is TGTGCCAGCACCTCGGGCAATGAGCAGTTCTTC. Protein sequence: CASTSGNEQFF.

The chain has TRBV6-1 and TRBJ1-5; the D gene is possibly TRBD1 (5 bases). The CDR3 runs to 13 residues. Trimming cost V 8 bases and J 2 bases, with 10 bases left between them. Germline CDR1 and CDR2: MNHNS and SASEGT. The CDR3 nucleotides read TGTGCCAGCGGGGGTTGGGGCAATCAGCCCCAGCATTTT. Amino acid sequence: CASGGWGNQPQHF.

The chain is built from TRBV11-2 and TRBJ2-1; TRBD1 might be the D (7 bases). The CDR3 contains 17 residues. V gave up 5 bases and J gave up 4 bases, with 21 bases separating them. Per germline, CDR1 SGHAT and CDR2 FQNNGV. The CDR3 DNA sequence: TGTGCCAGCAGCCGCGGGACAGCCCTTCCGATTTACAATGAGCAGTTCTTC. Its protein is CASSRGTALPIYNEQFF. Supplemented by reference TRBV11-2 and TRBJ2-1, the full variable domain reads EAGVAQSPRYKIIEKRQSVAFWCNPISGHATLYWYQQILGQGPKLLIQFQNNGVVDDSQLPKDRFSAERLKGVDSTLKIQPAKLEDSAVYLCASSRGTALPIYNEQFFGPGTRLTVL.

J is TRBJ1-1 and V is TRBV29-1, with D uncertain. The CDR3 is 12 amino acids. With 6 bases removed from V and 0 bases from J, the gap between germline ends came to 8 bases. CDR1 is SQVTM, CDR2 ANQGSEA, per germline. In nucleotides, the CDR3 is TGCAGCGTGACAAGTATGAACACTGAAGCTTTCTTT. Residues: CSVTSMNTEAFF.

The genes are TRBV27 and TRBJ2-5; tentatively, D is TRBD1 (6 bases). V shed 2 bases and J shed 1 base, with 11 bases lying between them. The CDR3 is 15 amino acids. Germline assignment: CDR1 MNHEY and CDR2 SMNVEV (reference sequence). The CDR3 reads CASSLLAGAQETQYF. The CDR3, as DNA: TGTGCCAGCAGTTTACTTGCAGGGGCCCAAGAGACCCAGTACTTC.

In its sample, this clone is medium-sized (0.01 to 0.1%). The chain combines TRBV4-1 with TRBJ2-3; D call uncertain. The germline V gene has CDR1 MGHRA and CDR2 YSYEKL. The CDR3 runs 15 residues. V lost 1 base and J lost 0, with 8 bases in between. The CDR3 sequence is CASSQVQRSTDTQYF. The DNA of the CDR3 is TGCGCCAGCAGCCAAGTTCAACGGAGCACAGATACGCAGTATTTT.

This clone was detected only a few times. The CDR3 loop is CASSSPSRDSKETQYF. The CDR3 nucleotides read TGTGCCAGCAGCTCCCCTAGCCGGGACAGCAAAGAGACCCAGTACTTC. The J gene is TRBJ2-5, the V gene TRBV11-2; 7 bases are a match to TRBD1. CDR1 is SGHAT, CDR2 FQNNGV, per germline. The CDR3 extends over 16 amino acids. V lost 4 bases to trimming and J lost 3 bases; unmatched junction nucleotides: 11.

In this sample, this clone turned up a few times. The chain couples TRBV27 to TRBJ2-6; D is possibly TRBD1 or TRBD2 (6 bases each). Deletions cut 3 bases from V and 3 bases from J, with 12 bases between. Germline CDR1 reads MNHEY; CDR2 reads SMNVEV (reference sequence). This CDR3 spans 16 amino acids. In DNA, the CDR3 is TGTGCCAGCAGTTTGGACGGGGGCGGTGGGGCCAACGTCCTGACTTTC. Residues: CASSLDGGGGANVLTF. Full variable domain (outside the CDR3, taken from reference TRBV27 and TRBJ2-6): EAQVTQNPRYLITVTGKKLTVTCSQNMNHEYMSWYRQDPGLGLRQIYYSMNVEVTDKGDVPEGYKVSRKEKRNFPLILESPSPNQTSLYFCASSLDGGGGANVLTFGAGSRLTVL.

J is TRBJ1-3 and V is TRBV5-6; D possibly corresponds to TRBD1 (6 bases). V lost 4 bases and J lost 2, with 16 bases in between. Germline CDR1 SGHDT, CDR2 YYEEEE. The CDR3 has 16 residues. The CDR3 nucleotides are TGTGCCAGCAGCGTACCGGGACACCAAACTGGAAACACCATATATTTT. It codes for CASSVPGHQTGNTIYF.

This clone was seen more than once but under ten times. In nucleotides, the CDR3 is TGCAGCGTTGACTCGACAGCAACCTACAATGAGCAGTTCTTC. This codes for CSVDSTATYNEQFF. V and J are TRBV29-1 and TRBJ2-1, with TRBD1 as a possible D gene (5 bases). The CDR3 loop spans 14 amino acids. CDR1 SQVTM and CDR2 ANQGSEA come from the germline V gene. V dropped 3 bases and J dropped 2 bases, with 11 bases sitting between them.

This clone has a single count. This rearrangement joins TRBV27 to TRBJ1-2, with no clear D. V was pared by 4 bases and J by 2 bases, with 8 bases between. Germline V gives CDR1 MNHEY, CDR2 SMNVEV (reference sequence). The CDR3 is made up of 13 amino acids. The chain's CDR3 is CASSSAPNYGYTF. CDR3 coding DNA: TGTGCCAGCAGTTCAGCCCCGAACTATGGCTACACCTTC.

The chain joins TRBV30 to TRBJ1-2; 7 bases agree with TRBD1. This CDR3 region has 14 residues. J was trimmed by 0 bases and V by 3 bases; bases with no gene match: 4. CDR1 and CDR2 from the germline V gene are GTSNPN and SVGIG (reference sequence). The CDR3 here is CAWSLTGANYGYTF. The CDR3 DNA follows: TGTGCCTGGAGCCTTACAGGGGCTAACTATGGCTACACCTTC.

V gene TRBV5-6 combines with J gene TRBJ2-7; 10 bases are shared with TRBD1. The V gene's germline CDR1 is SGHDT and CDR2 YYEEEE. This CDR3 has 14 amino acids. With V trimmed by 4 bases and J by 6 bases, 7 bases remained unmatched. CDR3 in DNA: TGTGCCAGCAGCCGCGGGACAGGGGAGAGCGAGCAGTACTTC. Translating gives CASSRGTGESEQYF.

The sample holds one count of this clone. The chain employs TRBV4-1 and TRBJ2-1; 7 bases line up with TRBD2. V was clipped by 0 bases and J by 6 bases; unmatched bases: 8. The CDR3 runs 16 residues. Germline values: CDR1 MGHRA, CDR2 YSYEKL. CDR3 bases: TGCGCCAGCAGCCAAGATTCAGGACTAGGGCGCAATGAGCAGTTCTTC. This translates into CASSQDSGLGRNEQFF.

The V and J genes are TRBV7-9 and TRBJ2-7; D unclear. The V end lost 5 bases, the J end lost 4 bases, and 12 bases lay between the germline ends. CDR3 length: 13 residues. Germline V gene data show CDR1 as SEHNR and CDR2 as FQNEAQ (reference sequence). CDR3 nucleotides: TGTGCCAGCAGCCCATACGCCTCTTACGAGCAGTACTTC. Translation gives CASSPYASYEQYF.

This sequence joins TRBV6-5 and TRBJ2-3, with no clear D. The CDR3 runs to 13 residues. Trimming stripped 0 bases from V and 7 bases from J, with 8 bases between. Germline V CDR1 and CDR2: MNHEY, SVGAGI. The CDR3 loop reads CASSYSLRHTQYF. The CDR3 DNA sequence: TGTGCCAGCAGTTACTCACTTCGACATACGCAGTATTTT.

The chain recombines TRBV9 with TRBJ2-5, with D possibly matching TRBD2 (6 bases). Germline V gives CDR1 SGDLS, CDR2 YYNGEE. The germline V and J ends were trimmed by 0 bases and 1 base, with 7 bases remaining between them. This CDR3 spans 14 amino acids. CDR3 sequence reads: CASSVGGVQETQYF. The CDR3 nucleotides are TGTGCCAGCAGCGTAGGCGGGGTCCAAGAGACCCAGTACTTC.

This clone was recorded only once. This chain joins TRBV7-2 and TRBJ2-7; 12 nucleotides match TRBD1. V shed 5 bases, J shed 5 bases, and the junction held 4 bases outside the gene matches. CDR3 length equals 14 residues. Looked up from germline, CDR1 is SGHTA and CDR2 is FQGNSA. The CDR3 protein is CASSRRDRGHEQYF. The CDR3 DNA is TGTGCCAGCAGCCGTCGGGACAGGGGGCACGAGCAGTACTTC.

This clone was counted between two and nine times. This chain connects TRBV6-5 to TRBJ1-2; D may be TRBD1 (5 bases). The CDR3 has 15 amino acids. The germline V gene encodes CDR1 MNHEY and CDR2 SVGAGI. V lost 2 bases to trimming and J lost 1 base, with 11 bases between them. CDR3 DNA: TGTGCCAGCAGTTACGCGGCAGGGATTAACTATGGCTACACCTTC. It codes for CASSYAAGINYGYTF.

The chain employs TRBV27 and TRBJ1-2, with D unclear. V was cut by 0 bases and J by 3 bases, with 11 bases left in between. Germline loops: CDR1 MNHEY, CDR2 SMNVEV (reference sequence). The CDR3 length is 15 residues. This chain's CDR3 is CASSLSAQQYYGYTF. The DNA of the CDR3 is TGTGCCAGCAGTTTATCTGCACAGCAGTACTATGGCTACACCTTC.